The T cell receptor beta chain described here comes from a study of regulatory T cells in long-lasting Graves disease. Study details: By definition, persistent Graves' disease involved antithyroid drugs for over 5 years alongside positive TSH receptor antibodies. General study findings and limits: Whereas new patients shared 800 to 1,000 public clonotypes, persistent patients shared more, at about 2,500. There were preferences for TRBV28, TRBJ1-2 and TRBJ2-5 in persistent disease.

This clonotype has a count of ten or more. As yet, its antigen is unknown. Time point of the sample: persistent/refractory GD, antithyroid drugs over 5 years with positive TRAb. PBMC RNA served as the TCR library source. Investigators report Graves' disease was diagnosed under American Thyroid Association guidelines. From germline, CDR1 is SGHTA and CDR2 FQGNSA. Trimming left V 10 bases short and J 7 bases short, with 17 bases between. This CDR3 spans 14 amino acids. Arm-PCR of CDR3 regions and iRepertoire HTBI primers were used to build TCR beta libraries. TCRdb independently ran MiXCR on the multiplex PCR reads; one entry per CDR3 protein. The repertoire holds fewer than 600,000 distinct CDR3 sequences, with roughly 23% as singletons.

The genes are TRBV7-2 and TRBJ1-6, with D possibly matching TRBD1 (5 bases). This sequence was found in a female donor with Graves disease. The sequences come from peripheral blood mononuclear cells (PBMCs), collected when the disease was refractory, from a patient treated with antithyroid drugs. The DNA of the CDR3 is TGTGCCACACAATTGGGGGTGAGGAATTCACCCCTCCACTTT. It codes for CATQLGVRNSPLHF.